A selection of T cell receptor beta chains follows, all from one sample in a study of blood T cell repertoires in COVID-19. TCRdb's table, derived via immunoSEQ multiplex PCR, lists solely in-frame clones and lacks some. The sample records 250,000 to 350,000 clones, about 81% being singletons. Material: peripheral blood. The source of these receptors is a human donor with COVID-19, enrolled during active disease. The donor label of this sample is uncertain. Both conserved end residues are part of each CDR3. Rows may omit the clone size; those that give it use once, few, many or a size class.

len	v_gene	j_gene	abundance	CDR3aa
18	TRBV19	TRBJ2-7	.	CASNPCSQRTSGSYEQYF
15	TRBV28	TRBJ2-1	once	CASSLPGGPHNEQFF
16	TRBV7-9	TRBJ1-2	once	CASSFEIPTGNYGYTF
13	TRBV29-1	TRBJ2-2	.	CSVAGDSTGELFF
14	TRBV3-1/TRBV3-2	TRBJ1-5	.	CASSQGLSNQPQHF
14	TRBV7-2	TRBJ2-2	.	CASSFGGMAGELFF
12	TRBV6-5	TRBJ2-7	once	CASSDRFGEQYF
15	TRBV18	TRBJ2-3	once	CASSPDRGNTDTQYF
14	TRBV28	TRBJ2-7	.	CASSSPGHSYEQYF
15	TRBV9	TRBJ2-1	.	CASSPQGTSYNEQFF
12	TRBV5-8	TRBJ2-7	.	CASSFDSWEQYF
13	TRBV19	TRBJ1-1	.	CASSIDRGRGAFF
14	TRBV5-1	TRBJ1-5	.	CASSLESGAQPQHF
17	TRBV27	TRBJ2-1	.	CASSLPRLAGGSNEQFF
14	TRBV28	TRBJ2-7	.	CASIPGQYSYEQYF
14	TRBV5-1	TRBJ2-3	.	CASSLLSSADTQYF
17	TRBV19	TRBJ1-4	.	CASSRSRPGTGDEKLFF
15	TRBV5-1	TRBJ1-1	.	CASSLPDRGNTEAFF
16	TRBV14	TRBJ1-2	.	CASSQVYGGQGYGYTF
15	TRBV6-2/TRBV6-3	TRBJ2-5	.	CASSSRLAGGETQYF
17	TRBV28	TRBJ1-5	.	CASSPDWLGRGNQPQHF
13	TRBV5-6	TRBJ1-1	.	CASRHEEGTEAFF
11	TRBV20-1	TRBJ2-7	once	CSATTSDEQYF
16	TRBV10-3	TRBJ1-4	.	CAISDSRTGEGEKLFF
16	TRBV5-8	TRBJ1-5	.	CASTPFGDSLNQPQHF
15	TRBV28	TRBJ1-2	.	CASSLLARGVHGYTF
14	TRBV7-2	TRBJ1-1	.	CASSLAPGGTEAFF
12	TRBV30	TRBJ1-1	.	CASSDRNTEAFF
14	TRBV5-1	TRBJ1-1	.	CVSSNRDRNTEAFF
13	TRBV29-1	TRBJ1-1	.	CSVARGMNTEAFF
13	TRBV12-3/TRBV12-4	TRBJ1-1	.	CASSLAGDTEAFF
14	TRBV6-1	TRBJ2-3	.	CASSRDTSSDTQYF
14	TRBV10-3	TRBJ2-1	.	CAISEGLAVYEQFF
12	TRBV9	TRBJ1-1	.	CASSAGTGEAFF
14	TRBV7-3	TRBJ2-2	few	CASSPTTGTGELFF
16	TRBV30	TRBJ2-5	.	CAWSRGARVTQETQYF
14	TRBV4-1	TRBJ2-1	few	CASSQWENRNEQFF
16	TRBV7-2	TRBJ2-2	.	CASSSRTDPGTGELFF
14	TRBV28	TRBJ1-1	.	CASSVITSGTEAFF
15	TRBV5-6	TRBJ1-1	.	CASSLDGRVGTEAFF
14	TRBV5-1	TRBJ1-3	.	CASSVTGTGNTIYF
11	TRBV20-1	TRBJ2-1	few	CSAPQGSEQFF
13	TRBV7-2	TRBJ2-7	.	CASTSRGWDEQYF
15	TRBV5-1	TRBJ1-1	once	CASSQGRLENTEAFF
15	TRBV7-3	TRBJ2-6	.	CASSARTAGANVLTF
13	TRBV7-2	TRBJ1-5	.	CASSLYPDQPQHF
18	TRBV7-2	TRBJ2-5	.	CASSPQSRQGIFQETQYF
15	TRBV6-5	TRBJ1-3	.	CASSYSSNAGNTIYF
15	TRBV7-9	TRBJ2-1	few	CASSRPQGSYNEQFF
13	TRBV25-1	TRBJ2-2	.	CASTREGTGELFF